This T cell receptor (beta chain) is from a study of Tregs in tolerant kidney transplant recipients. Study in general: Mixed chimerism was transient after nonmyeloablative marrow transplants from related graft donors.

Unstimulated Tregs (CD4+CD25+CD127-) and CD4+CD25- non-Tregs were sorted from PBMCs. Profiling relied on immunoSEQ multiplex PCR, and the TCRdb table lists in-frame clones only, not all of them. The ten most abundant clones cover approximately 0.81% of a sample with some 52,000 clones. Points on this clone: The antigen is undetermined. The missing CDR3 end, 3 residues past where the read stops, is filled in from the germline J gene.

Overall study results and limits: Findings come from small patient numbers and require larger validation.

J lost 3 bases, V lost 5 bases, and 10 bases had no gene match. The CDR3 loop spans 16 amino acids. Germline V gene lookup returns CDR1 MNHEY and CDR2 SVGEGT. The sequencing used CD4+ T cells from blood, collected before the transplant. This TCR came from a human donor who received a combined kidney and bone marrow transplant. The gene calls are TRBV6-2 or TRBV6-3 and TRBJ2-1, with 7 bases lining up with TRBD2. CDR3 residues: CASSPLAGVGYNEQFF. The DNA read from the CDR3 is TGTGCCAGCAGTCCCCTGGCGGGAGTGGGCTACAATGAG.